Listed here are 13 T cell receptor beta chains from one sample, sequenced in a study of T cells in women clearing cervical HPV infection. The repertoire was sequenced with immunoSEQ multiplex PCR; TCRdb's copy has only in-frame clones and lacks some. There are around 38,000 clones in the sample, with around 7.6% held by the top ten. The material sequenced was blood buffy coat. Receptors originate from a woman between 18 and 75 years old with a cervical HPV16 infection that either progressed to CIN3+ or cleared (not recorded which).

For this clone: The missing CDR3 end, 3 residues past where the read stops, is filled in from the germline J gene. V gene TRBV2 combines with J gene TRBJ1-2; 8 bases agree with TRBD1. The V segment lost 0 bases and the J segment 5 bases; nucleotides outside the gene matches: 5. The length of the CDR3 is 15 residues. The germline gives CDR1 SNHLY, CDR2 FYNNEI. CDR3 in amino acids: CASSEATGAGYGYTF. The DNA read from the CDR3 is TGTGCCAGCAGTGAAGCGACAGGGGCTGGGTATGGC.

Measured by frequency, this clone is medium-sized. The read ends 3 residues shy of where the CDR3 ends; the end is completed using the germline J gene. The chain carries TRBV2 and TRBJ2-7, with 7 bases identical to TRBD1. V lost 6 bases to trimming and J lost 1 base; unmatched junction nucleotides: 3. The CDR3 loop spans 13 amino acids. Germline CDR1 and CDR2: SNHLY and FYNNEI. The covered CDR3 bases are TGTGCCAGCAGGGGGACAGCTTCCTACGAG. The encoded protein is CASRGTASYE. The CDR3 as a whole reads CASRGTASYEQYF.

As to this clone: The missing CDR3 end, 3 residues past where the read stops, is filled in from the germline J gene. V and J are TRBV10-3 and TRBJ1-5; 7 nucleotides agree with TRBD1. This CDR3 is built from 17 residues. CDR1 is ENHRY and CDR2 is SYGVKD in the germline V gene. V was pared by 0 bases and J by 4 bases, with 9 bases of the junction left unmatched. CDR3 loop: CAISESKGRGTNQPQHF. The sequenced CDR3 bases are TGTGCCATCAGTGAGTCGAAAGGCAGGGGGACTAATCAGCCC.

In regard to this clone: The read finishes 3 residues shy of the CDR3 end, and the germline J gene is used to complete it. The sample contains more than one DNA sequence encoding this CDR3. V gene TRBV7-9 combines with J gene TRBJ2-3; D is possibly TRBD2 (5 bases). V was clipped by 2 bases and J by 0 bases, with 9 bases between them. The CDR3 length is 15 residues. The V gene's germline CDR1 is SEHNR and CDR2 FQNEAQ (reference sequence). The sequenced CDR3 bases are TGTGCCAGCAGCTTAAGCGGAACTAGCACAGATACG. Amino acids: CASSLSGTSTDT. The CDR3 as a whole reads CASSLSGTSTDTQYF.

Notes on this clone: The CDR3 extends 3 residues past the end of the read, so its final part is completed from the germline J gene. The V gene is TRBV19, the J gene TRBJ2-7; D is ambiguous. Per germline, CDR1 LNHDA and CDR2 SQIVND (reference sequence). The CDR3 sequence is 14 residues long. V was pared by 1 base and J by 3 bases, with 10 bases between. The CDR3 sequence: CASSIVYGSYEQYF. The part of the CDR3 DNA that was read is TGTGCCAGTAGTATAGTTTACGGTAGCTACGAG.

Comment on this clone: Coverage ceases 3 residues before the CDR3 finishes, and the germline J gene fills in the end. The chain employs TRBV7-3 and TRBJ1-2, with TRBD1 as a possible D gene (6 bases). This CDR3 spans 15 amino acids. Germline CDR1 is SGHTA and CDR2 is FQGTGA. The CDR3 sequence: CASSFGDGGREGYTF. The CDR3 bases that were read are TGTGCCAGCAGCTTTGGTGACGGGGGGCGAGAAGGC. Variable domain in full (rest from reference TRBV7-3 and TRBJ1-2): GAGVSQTPSNKVTEKGKYVELRCDPISGHTALYWYRQSLGQGPEFLIYFQGTGAADDSGLPNDRFFAVRPEGSVSTLKIQRTERGDSAVYLCASSFGDGGREGYTFGSGTRLTVV.

Of note for this clone: Coverage ceases 3 residues before the CDR3 finishes, and the germline J gene fills in the end. V is TRBV5-1 and J is TRBJ2-1, with a tentative D call TRBD1 (6 bases). CDR1 and CDR2 from the germline V gene are SGHRS and YFSETQ. Deletions cut 2 bases from V and 6 bases from J, with 21 bases between. The CDR3 is 17 amino acids. The part of the CDR3 DNA that was read is TGCGCCAGCAGCTTCACAGTCAGGGGATTGAGTGGCAATGAG. Protein: CASSFTVRGLSGNE. The complete CDR3 reads CASSFTVRGLSGNEQFF.

CDR3 region: CASSTGQRAYEQYF. The covered CDR3 bases are TGTGCCAGCAGCACCGGACAGAGAGCCTACGAG. The J gene is TRBJ2-7, the V gene TRBV2; D might be TRBD1 (6 bases). The sequenced fragment ends 3 residues before the CDR3 boundary, so the rest is inferred from the germline J gene. V was cut by 6 bases and J by 2 bases, with 14 bases left in between. From germline, CDR1 is SNHLY and CDR2 FYNNEI. This CDR3 contains 14 residues.

Concerning this clone: Read sequence stops 3 residues before the CDR3 end, and the germline J gene provides the missing end. V is TRBV7-6 and J is TRBJ2-7, with 9 bases lining up with TRBD2. The trim removed 5 bases at V and 3 bases at J, leaving 5 bases unmatched. This CDR3 spans 14 amino acids. The germline V gene has CDR1 SGHVS and CDR2 FNYEAQ. CDR3 DNA (partial): TGTGCCAGCAGCCGACTAGCGGAGAGCTACGAG. It translates to CASSRLAESYE. The CDR3, in full, reads CASSRLAESYEQYF.

The CDR3: CASSPPTASGPDTQYF. The CDR3 bases that were read are TGTGCCAGCTCACCACCGACGGCTAGCGGCCCAGATACG. J is TRBJ2-3 and V is TRBV18; TRBD2 matches at 7 bases. The read ends 3 residues early relative to the CDR3; the germline J gene fills the gap. The CDR3 loop spans 16 amino acids. The J segment lost 4 bases and the V segment lost 0 bases, leaving 7 bases of the junction unmatched. CDR1 is KGHSH, CDR2 LQKENI, per germline.

With regard to this clone: Read sequence stops 3 residues before the CDR3 end, and the germline J gene provides the missing end. The V gene is TRBV4-1, the J gene TRBJ1-2; tentatively, D is TRBD1 (5 bases). Germline V CDR1 and CDR2: MGHRA, YSYEKL. The CDR3 has 14 amino acids. Trimming took off 0 bases at V and 2 bases at J, with 7 bases between the two ends. The CDR3 loop is CASSQDSGNYGYTF. The CDR3 bases that were read are TGCGCCAGCAGCCAAGATTCAGGGAACTATGGC.

In the case of this clone: The read ends 3 residues early relative to the CDR3; the germline J gene fills the gap. The chain combines TRBV30 with TRBJ1-4; 8 nucleotides match TRBD1. The V gene's germline CDR1 is GTSNPN and CDR2 SVGIG (reference sequence). The CDR3 totals 17 residues. Germline trimming cut 0 bases from V and 7 bases from J; bases unmatched to any gene: 13. The CDR3 loop is CAWSVGQGANVGEKLFF. The sequenced CDR3 bases are TGTGCCTGGAGTGTCGGGCAGGGGGCGAATGTGGGTGAAAAA.

Turning to this clone: The read finishes 3 residues shy of the CDR3 end, and the germline J gene is used to complete it. V gene TRBV7-3 combines with J gene TRBJ1-1, with D hard to call. The V gene's germline CDR1 is SGHTA and CDR2 FQGTGA. The germline V and J ends were trimmed by 5 bases and 2 bases, with 9 bases remaining between them. This CDR3 has 13 residues. CDR3 protein: CASSVDSNTEAFF. The CDR3 bases that were read are TGTGCCAGCAGCGTGGACTCTAACACTGAA.